The entry below describes one T cell receptor (beta chain). TCRdb itself ran the 5' RACE reads through MiXCR, one entry per CDR3 protein. The top ten hold less than 20% of the sample, which has about 70,000 distinct CDR3 sequences, around 12% seen once. The data derive from a study of early T cells in non-severe SARS-CoV-2 infection. Background on the study: Sequencing targeted bulk RNA from unsorted whole blood, leaving chains unpaired.

Germline lookup yields CDR1 SEHNR and CDR2 FQNEAQ (reference sequence). With 3 bases clipped from V and 7 bases from J, the junction kept 4 bases outside the gene matches. The CDR3 runs to 13 residues. The clonotype was recovered from an adult who was a healthcare worker with PCR-confirmed SARS-CoV-2 infection or an uninfected control (not recorded which). The donor label of this sample is uncertain. The source was whole blood, collected at baseline. The chain joins TRBV7-9 to TRBJ1-2, with 8 bases aligning to TRBD1. CDR3 nucleotide sequence: TGTGCCAGCAGCTTTGACAGGGGACTTGGCTACACCTTC. Translated, it gives CASSFDRGLGYTF.